Listed below are T cell receptor beta chains from one sample, sequenced in a study of control samples from healthy donors and cancer patients. The method was immunoSEQ multiplex PCR; TCRdb's version includes in-frame clones alone and lacks a portion of them. The table has more than 100,000 clones, approximately 89% seen once; the top ten hold about 7.9%. What was sequenced was PBMCs. These receptors all stem from a man between 50 and 59 years old with head and neck cancer. Each CDR3 is given with its conserved first and last residue. D genes are given only for firm matches. Not every row has a clone size; where given, it reads once, few, many or a size class.

>TRBJ2-5|TRBV11-2|.|.
CASSLAQTGGGTQYF
TGTGCCAGCAGCTTAGCCCAGACAGGCGGGGGGACCCAGTACTTC
>TRBJ1-3|TRBV5-5|once|.
CASSQGGPGNTIYF
TGTGCCAGCAGCCAAGGGGGACCTGGAAACACCATATATTTT
>TRBJ2-1|TRBV7-6|.|.
CASTAGTSRDNEQFF
TGTGCCAGCACTGCTGGAACTAGCAGAGACAATGAGCAGTTCTTC
>TRBJ2-3|TRBV7-9|.|.
CATLGLEDTQYF
TGTGCCACCTTAGGGCTCGAAGATACGCAGTATTTT
>TRBJ2-7|TRBV18|.|.
CASSPKDSYEQYF
TGTGCCAGCTCACCAAAGGACTCCTACGAGCAGTACTTC
>TRBJ2-7|TRBV7-2|.|.
CASSPSQLGFYEQYF
TGTGCCAGCAGTCCCTCTCAACTTGGCTTCTACGAGCAGTACTTC
>TRBJ2-7|TRBV19|.|TRBD1
CASSIVDRGEEQYF
TGTGCCAGTAGTATAGTTGACAGGGGTGAAGAGCAGTACTTC
>TRBJ2-7|TRBV18|once|TRBD1
CASSPGQDAYEQYF
TGTGCCAGCTCCCCGGGACAGGATGCCTACGAGCAGTACTTC
>TRBJ2-1|TRBV5-1|.|.
CASSAPGPRYNEQFF
TGCGCCAGCAGCGCCCCGGGACCTCGCTACAATGAGCAGTTCTTC
>TRBJ2-7|TRBV29-1|.|.
CSAGDSGLSYEQYF
TGCAGCGCAGGGGACTCTGGATTATCCTACGAGCAGTACTTC
>TRBJ2-5|TRBV5-6|.|TRBD2
CASSLFAGATQYF
TGTGCCAGCAGCTTGTTCGCGGGAGCAACCCAGTACTTC
>TRBJ2-1|TRBV11-2|.|.
CASSKLGAAGYNEQFF
TGTGCCAGCAGCAAGCTAGGAGCGGCTGGCTACAATGAGCAGTTCTTC
>TRBJ2-7|TRBV2|few|.
CASRRSGLSYEQYF
TGTGCCAGCAGGAGAAGCGGGCTATCCTACGAGCAGTACTTC
>TRBJ1-6|TRBV6-4|once|TRBD1
CASSALDRGGSPLHF
TGTGCCAGCAGTGCCTTGGACAGGGGCGGTTCACCCCTCCACTTT
>TRBJ2-5|TRBV27|.|.
CASSLVTPPGTQYF
TGTGCCAGCAGTTTAGTTACCCCACCAGGGACCCAGTACTTC
>TRBJ1-2|TRBV7-9|.|TRBD1
CASSSYRGEAYGYTF
TGTGCCAGCAGCTCTTACAGGGGGGAGGCCTATGGCTACACCTTC
>TRBJ1-5|TRBV30|.|.
CAWSVRDNYSNQPQHF
TGTGCCTGGAGTGTCCGGGACAACTATAGCAATCAGCCCCAGCATTTT
>TRBJ2-7|TRBV19|.|.
CASSISPDSPYEQYF
TGTGCCAGTAGTATTTCGCCGGACAGCCCCTACGAGCAGTACTTC
>TRBJ2-5|TRBV19|.|.
CASSSIGGTWETQYF
TGTGCCAGTAGTTCAATCGGGGGGACATGGGAGACCCAGTACTTC
>TRBJ2-7|TRBV27|.|.
CASSLEGGEQYF
TGTGCCAGCAGTTTGGAGGGGGGCGAGCAGTACTTC
>TRBJ1-2|TRBV11-2|once|.
CASSEGLGFPVSHF
TGTGCCAGCAGCGAAGGGTTGGGGTTCCCCGTCTCCCACTTC
>TRBJ2-7|TRBV19|.|.
CASSRTESYEQYF
TGTGCCAGTAGCCGGACAGAGTCCTACGAGCAGTACTTC
>TRBJ1-3|TRBV2|.|.
CARRPGGGNTIYF
TGTGCCAGACGGCCCGGCGGCGGAAACACCATATATTTT
>TRBJ1-1|TRBV18|.|.
CASSPLTDSYTEAFF
TGTGCCAGCTCCCCCTTGACCGACTCTTACACTGAAGCTTTCTTT
>TRBJ2-5|TRBV7-9|few|.
CASSLVAEIQETQYF
TGTGCCAGCAGCTTAGTTGCGGAGATCCAAGAGACCCAGTACTTC
>TRBJ1-1|TRBV6-5|.|.
CASRTGTKFAEAFF
TGTGCCAGCAGAACCGGGACAAAATTCGCTGAAGCTTTCTTT
>TRBJ2-1|TRBV27|.|.
CASSLGGYNEQFF
TGTGCCAGCAGTTTAGGTGGGTACAATGAGCAGTTCTTC
>TRBJ2-7|TRBV13|.|TRBD1
CASSPPRQGLTYEQYF
TGTGCCAGCAGCCCCCCCAGACAGGGGCTTACCTACGAGCAGTACTTC
>TRBJ1-1|TRBV9|.|.
CASSATGANTEAFF
TGTGCCAGCAGCGCGACAGGAGCTAACACTGAAGCTTTCTTT
>TRBJ1-5|TRBV5-4|.|TRBD1
CASSTGTGLGQPQHF
TGTGCCAGCAGCACCGGGACAGGGCTTGGGCAGCCCCAGCATTTT
>TRBJ1-3|TRBV19|.|.
CASRTSGNTIYF
TGTGCCAGTAGGACCTCTGGAAACACCATATATTTT
>TRBJ1-5|TRBV6-1|.|.
CASSDRGHLSNQPQHF
TGTGCCAGCAGTGATAGGGGACATCTAAGCAATCAGCCCCAGCATTTT
>TRBJ2-7|TRBV5-1|.|TRBD1
CASSLIGLAGGGVQYF
TGCGCCAGCAGCTTGATCGGTTTGGCAGGGGGTGGTGTTCAGTACTTC
>TRBJ1-1|TRBV11-2|.|.
CASSFNLRTNTEAFF
TGTGCCAGCAGCTTTAATCTCCGGACAAACACTGAAGCTTTCTTT
>TRBJ1-1|TRBV18|.|.
CASSPLGGRDTEAFF
TGTGCCAGCTCACCACTTGGGGGGCGGGACACTGAAGCTTTCTTT
>TRBJ1-2|TRBV3-1/TRBV3-2|.|.
CASSQDLGREDYGYTF
TGTGCCAGCAGCCAAGATTTAGGCAGGGAGGACTATGGCTACACCTTC
>TRBJ2-1|TRBV24-1|.|TRBD1
CATRFPDRGYNEQFF
TGTGCCACCAGATTCCCCGACAGGGGATACAATGAGCAGTTCTTC
>TRBJ1-5|TRBV14|.|.
CASTRNRLADQPQHF
TGTGCCAGCACCAGGAACAGGCTAGCGGATCAGCCCCAGCATTTT
>TRBJ1-2|TRBV5-1|.|.
CASSPAPDYGYTF
TGCGCCAGCAGCCCAGCCCCTGACTATGGCTACACCTTC
>TRBJ2-7|TRBV10-1|.|.
CASSESWDRDEQYF
TGCGCCAGCAGTGAGTCGTGGGATCGCGACGAGCAGTACTTC
>TRBJ1-5|TRBV24-1|.|.
CATSDSGGRQPQHF
TGTGCCACCAGTGACTCCGGCGGTAGGCAGCCCCAGCATTTT
>TRBJ1-1|TRBV30|.|TRBD1
CASSGTGMRSTEAFF
TGTGCCTCCTCCGGGACAGGGATGAGGAGCACTGAAGCTTTCTTT
>TRBJ1-3|TRBV6-6|.|.
CASSYDVNTIYF
TGTGCCAGCAGTTACGACGTTAACACCATATATTTT
>TRBJ2-7|TRBV11-3|.|.
CASSSNPGRRRTYEQYF
TGTGCCAGCAGCTCAAACCCGGGGCGCCGTCGGACCTACGAGCAGTACTTC
>TRBJ2-2|TRBV7-9|.|TRBD2
CASSGGRPGELFF
TGTGCCAGCAGCGGCGGGAGGCCCGGGGAGCTGTTTTTT
>TRBJ1-2|TRBV25-1|few|.
CASKQNYGYTF
TGTGCCAGCAAACAGAACTATGGCTACACCTTC
>TRBJ2-5|TRBV9|.|TRBD1
CASSATGGEETQYF
TGTGCCAGCAGCGCGACAGGGGGCGAAGAGACCCAGTACTTC
>TRBJ2-2|TRBV14|.|.
CASSQDPQGNTGELFF
TGTGCCAGCAGCCAAGACCCCCAGGGGAACACCGGGGAGCTGTTTTTT
>TRBJ2-1|TRBV2|.|.
CASFQMGGIEQFF
TGTGCCAGCTTCCAGATGGGGGGAATTGAGCAGTTCTTC
>TRBJ2-5|TRBV9|.|.
CASSVSPRKQETQYF
TGTGCCAGCAGCGTAAGCCCTCGGAAGCAAGAGACCCAGTACTTC
>TRBJ2-5|TRBV27|.|.
CASSLWAAPQETQYF
TGTGCCAGCAGTTTGTGGGCGGCTCCTCAAGAGACCCAGTACTTC
>TRBJ2-5|TRBV24-1|.|TRBD2
CATSDLGLAGSQETQYF
TGTGCCACCAGTGATTTAGGGCTAGCGGGAAGCCAAGAGACCCAGTACTTC
>TRBJ1-2|TRBV5-4|.|.
CASSLDSAFIYGYTF
TGTGCCAGCAGCTTGGACTCCGCCTTTATCTATGGCTACACCTTC
>TRBJ2-5|TRBV30|.|.
CAWSVGQIPQETQYF
TGTGCCTGGAGCGTTGGACAGATACCTCAAGAGACCCAGTACTTC
>TRBJ1-3|TRBV6-1|.|.
CASSEAHSGNTIYF
TGTGCCAGCAGTGAAGCTCACTCTGGAAACACCATATATTTT
>TRBJ2-7|TRBV18|.|TRBD1
CASSPVIQGAEGEQYF
TGTGCCAGCTCTCCGGTTATACAGGGGGCAGAAGGCGAGCAGTACTTC
>TRBJ1-1|TRBV7-9|.|.
CASRVGNTEAFF
TGTGCCAGCAGGGTGGGAAACACTGAAGCTTTCTTT